This T cell receptor beta chain stems from a study of early T cells in non-severe SARS-CoV-2 infection. This clonotype was observed at least ten times. From germline, CDR1 is MNHEY and CDR2 SVGEGT. Trimming stripped 4 bases from V and 0 bases from J, with 12 bases between. This CDR3 is 15 amino acids long. TCRdb analysed the 5' RACE reads with MiXCR anew, one entry per CDR3 protein. The sample lists 65,000 to 70,000 distinct CDR3 sequences; 10% to 15% were seen once. This chain joins TRBV6-2 or TRBV6-3 and TRBJ1-1, with D tentatively TRBD1 (5 bases). Material: whole blood. This TCR came from an adult who was a healthcare worker with PCR-confirmed SARS-CoV-2 infection or an uninfected control (not recorded which). As DNA, the CDR3 is TGTGCCAGCAGTTGGGCGACAGTAATGAACACTGAAGCTTTCTTT. Encoded protein: CASSWATVMNTEAFF.